Following are 15 T cell receptor beta chains from one sample sequenced in a study of blood T cell repertoires in COVID-19. TCRdb's table, derived via immunoSEQ multiplex PCR, lists solely in-frame clones and lacks some. The sample lists some 100,000 clones; approximately 86% were seen once. The sequencing sample was made of PBMCs or T cells enriched from blood (not recorded which). The receptors stem from a woman between 50 and 59 years old who had recovered from COVID-19.

This chain connects TRBV6-2 or TRBV6-3 to TRBJ2-2; D is ambiguous. Germline V CDR1 and CDR2: MNHEY, SVGEGT. The CDR3 totals 15 residues. Trimming shortened V by 2 bases and J by 1 base, and 8 bases separated the two germline ends. As DNA, the CDR3 is TGTGCCAGCAGTTACGTGAGGCTGAACACCGGGGAGCTGTTTTTT. It codes for CASSYVRLNTGELFF.

This rearrangement joins TRBV2 to TRBJ2-1, with D uncertain. The germline V and J ends were trimmed by 5 bases and 6 bases, with 5 bases remaining between them. Germline-derived CDR1 and CDR2 are SNHLY and FYNNEI. This CDR3 contains 11 residues. The CDR3: CASSPRNEQFF. CDR3 DNA sequence: TGTGCCAGCAGTCCCCGCAATGAGCAGTTCTTC. The full variable domain, completed using reference TRBV2 and TRBJ2-1, is EPEVTQTPSHQVTQMGQEVILRCVPISNHLYFYWYRQILGQKVEFLVSFYNNEISEKSEIFDDQFSVERPDGSNFTLKIRSTKLEDSAMYFCASSPRNEQFFGPGTRLTVL.

V usage is TRBV24-1 and J usage is TRBJ1-2; 10 bases fit TRBD1. This CDR3 contains 12 residues. V trimming: 6 bases; J trimming: 8 bases; junction bases outside the gene matches: 2. Per germline, CDR1 KGHDR and CDR2 SFDVKD. In DNA, the CDR3 is TGTGCCACCAGTCCGGGACAGGGGGGCTACACCTTC. This sequence encodes CATSPGQGGYTF.

A few counts support this clone. The V call is TRBV2, the J call TRBJ1-1; 7 bases agree with TRBD1. There are 17 residues in the CDR3. Trimming removed 4 bases from V and 0 bases from J; junction bases left unmatched: 11. Germline V CDR1 and CDR2: SNHLY, FYNNEI. The CDR3 coding sequence is TGTGCCAGCAGTGGATTACAGGGGTTTAGGATGAACACTGAAGCTTTCTTT. Its translation is CASSGLQGFRMNTEAFF.

J is TRBJ2-2 and V is TRBV18; TRBD1 agrees at 9 bases. Germline trimming cut 5 bases from V and 5 bases from J; bases unmatched to any gene: 6. From germline, CDR1 is KGHSH and CDR2 LQKENI. The CDR3 contains 15 residues. As DNA, the CDR3 is TGTGCCAGCTCATCGAGACAGGGGGTGACCGGGGAGCTGTTTTTT. It translates to CASSSRQGVTGELFF. The whole variable domain, remainder taken from reference TRBV18 and TRBJ2-2, is NAGVMQNPRHLVRRRGQEARLRCSPMKGHSHVYWYRQLPEEGLKFMVYLQKENIIDESGMPKERFSAEFPKEGPSILRIQQVVRGDSAAYFCASSSRQGVTGELFFGEGSRLTVL.

The chain joins TRBV12-3 or TRBV12-4 to TRBJ2-2; maybe TRBD1 (5 bases). V was shortened by 3 bases and J by 4 bases, with 6 bases between the two germline ends. This CDR3 contains 13 residues. The CDR3 loop is CASSFRATGELFF. CDR3 sequence (DNA): TGTGCCAGCAGTTTCAGGGCCACCGGGGAGCTGTTTTTT.

The chain joins TRBV5-4 to TRBJ1-1, with 8 bases lining up with TRBD1. V shed 0 bases, J shed 1 base, and the junction held 5 bases outside the gene matches. This CDR3 contains 16 residues. CDR1 SGHNT and CDR2 YYREEE come from the germline V gene (reference sequence). The CDR3 DNA follows: TGTGCCAGCAGCTTGGCTGGACAGGGCCCGAACACTGAAGCTTTCTTT. This translates into CASSLAGQGPNTEAFF.

CDR3 region: CASSLDPGDEQYF. CDR3 nucleotide sequence: TGTGCCAGCAGCTTAGATCCGGGGGACGAGCAGTACTTC. The rearrangement uses TRBV7-6 and TRBJ2-7, with D perhaps TRBD2 (6 bases). V lost 1 base, J lost 5 bases, and 9 bases lay in between. The CDR3 extends over 13 amino acids. Germline V CDR1 and CDR2: SGHVS, FNYEAQ.

The V gene is TRBV5-1, the J gene TRBJ2-5; 15 bases are shared with TRBD2. Germline-derived CDR1 and CDR2 are SGHRS and YFSETQ. This CDR3 is built from 15 residues. Unmatched junction bases numbered 1, after V lost 3 bases and J lost 4 bases. The CDR3 reads CASSSGLAGGETQYF. CDR3 DNA: TGCGCCAGCAGCTCGGGACTAGCGGGGGGAGAGACCCAGTACTTC.

The J gene is TRBJ1-1, the V gene TRBV3-1 (or the pseudogene TRBV3-2); D not certain. Germline assignment: CDR1 LGHDT and CDR2 YNNKEL (reference sequence). With 3 bases removed from V and 5 bases from J, the gap between germline ends came to 4 bases. The CDR3 has 11 residues. The CDR3 nucleotides read TGTGCCAGCAGCCACTCGACTGAAGCTTTCTTT. Protein sequence: CASSHSTEAFF.

This chain joins TRBV19 and TRBJ1-5; TRBD1 agrees at 7 bases. This CDR3 has 16 residues. In germline, CDR1 is LNHDA, CDR2 SQIVND (reference sequence). Losses at the gene ends were 3 bases for V and 6 bases for J; bases not matched to a gene: 11. The CDR3: CASSIGHIRGTQPQHF. For the CDR3, the DNA is TGTGCCAGTAGTATCGGTCATATCAGGGGGACTCAGCCCCAGCATTTT.

The CDR3 reads CASSPGTVYNEQFF. CDR3 DNA: TGTGCCAGCAGTCCCGGGACTGTTTACAATGAGCAGTTCTTC. The chain couples TRBV6-6 to TRBJ2-1; the D gene is possibly TRBD2 (6 bases). Trimming removed 5 bases at V and 4 bases at J, with 12 bases between. Germline V gives CDR1 MNHNY, CDR2 SVGAGI (reference sequence). CDR3 length: 14 amino acids.

V and J are TRBV12-3 or TRBV12-4 and TRBJ1-2; maybe TRBD1 (5 bases). V dropped 3 bases and J dropped 4 bases, with 9 bases sitting between them. The CDR3 spans 13 residues. The CDR3 sequence: CASSLDTGYGYTF. DNA of the CDR3: TGTGCCAGCAGTTTGGACACCGGCTATGGCTACACCTTC.

The chain is built from TRBV24-1 and TRBJ2-4, with 9 bases that match TRBD1. The CDR3 extends over 20 amino acids. Trimming removed 3 bases from V and 3 bases from J; junction bases left unmatched: 17. Germline V gene sequence: CDR1 KGHDR, CDR2 SFDVKD. The CDR3 region is CATSDIVRTGDVAVKNIQYF. The CDR3 nucleotides read TGTGCCACCAGTGATATTGTCAGGACAGGGGATGTAGCGGTCAAAAACATTCAGTACTTC.

The chain joins TRBV19 to TRBJ1-6; D is unclear. CDR3 length: 14 amino acids. Trimming shortened V by 7 bases and J by 9 bases, and 16 bases separated the two germline ends. Looked up from germline, CDR1 is LNHDA and CDR2 is SQIVND (reference sequence). The CDR3 region has the DNA TGTGCCAGTACCCCGGGGAAATTGGGTTCACCCCTCCACTTT. Translated: CASTPGKLGSPLHF.